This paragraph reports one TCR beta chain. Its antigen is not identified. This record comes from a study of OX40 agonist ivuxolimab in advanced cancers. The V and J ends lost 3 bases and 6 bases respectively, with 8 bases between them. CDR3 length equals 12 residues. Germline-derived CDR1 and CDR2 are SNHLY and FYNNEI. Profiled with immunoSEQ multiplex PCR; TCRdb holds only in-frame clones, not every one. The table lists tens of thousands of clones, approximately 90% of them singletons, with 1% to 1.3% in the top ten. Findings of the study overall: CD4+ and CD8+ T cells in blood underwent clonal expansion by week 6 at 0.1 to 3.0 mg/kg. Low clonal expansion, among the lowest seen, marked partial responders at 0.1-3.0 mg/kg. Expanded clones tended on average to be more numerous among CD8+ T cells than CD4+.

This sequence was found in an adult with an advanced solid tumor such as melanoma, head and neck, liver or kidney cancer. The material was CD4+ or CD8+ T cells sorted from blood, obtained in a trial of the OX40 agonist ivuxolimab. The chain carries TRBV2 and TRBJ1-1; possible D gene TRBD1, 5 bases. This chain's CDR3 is CASSEMGAEAFF. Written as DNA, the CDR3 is TGTGCCAGCAGTGAGATGGGGGCTGAAGCTTTCTTT.